The 5 T cell receptor beta chains below were found in one sample sequenced in a study of beta chain features in type 1 diabetes. Expressed TCRB transcripts were sequenced, since all the RNA that had been isolated was reverse transcribed. Data came from immunoSEQ multiplex PCR; TCRdb stores just in-frame clones and leaves some out. Among around 400,000 clones listed, over 9.5% were seen once. The sequenced sample was naive CD4+ T cells from blood. These receptors were collected from a man younger than 30 in good health.

V usage is TRBV4-2 and J usage is TRBJ2-1; TRBD2 is a possible D gene (5 bases). The ends were cut back, 2 bases at V and 8 bases at J, with 16 bases in the middle. Germline CDR1 LGHNA, CDR2 YNFKEQ. The CDR3 length is 15 residues. The CDR3 DNA reads TGTGCCAGCAGCCAATGGAGGCTAGATAGCCATGAGCAGTTCTTC. It encodes CASSQWRLDSHEQFF.

This clone came up a few times. The rearrangement joins TRBV27 to TRBJ2-7, with D perhaps matching TRBD2 (5 bases). The V end lost 0 bases, the J end lost 3 bases, and 12 bases lay between the germline ends. CDR1 is MNHEY, CDR2 SMNVEV, per germline (reference sequence). The CDR3 extends over 15 amino acids. The CDR3 nucleotides are TGTGCCAGCAGTTTATCAGCGCGGGCTTACTACGAGCAGTACTTC. This codes for CASSLSARAYYEQYF.

This clone occurred a few times. The rearrangement links TRBV9 to TRBJ2-3; 13 bases line up with TRBD2. This CDR3 has 16 residues. Germline V lookup: CDR1 SGDLS, CDR2 YYNGEE. V shed 4 bases, J shed 6 bases, and the junction held 8 bases outside the gene matches. This CDR3 reads CASSSRTSGRSDTQYF. The DNA for the CDR3 is TGTGCCAGCAGCTCACGGACTAGCGGGAGATCGGATACGCAGTATTTT.

This clone was counted a few times. The chain combines TRBV19 with TRBJ2-1; 10 bases are shared with TRBD2. Germline trimming cut 3 bases from V and 8 bases from J; bases unmatched to any gene: 4. The CDR3 runs to 14 residues. Looked up from germline, CDR1 is LNHDA and CDR2 is SQIVND (reference sequence). CDR3 in amino acids: CASSMGLANDEQFF. In nucleotides, the CDR3 is TGTGCCAGTAGTATGGGACTAGCGAACGATGAGCAGTTCTTC.

Only a few counts were recorded for this clone. This chain connects TRBV6-6 to TRBJ1-1; possibly TRBD1 for D (6 bases). Trimming took 6 bases from V and 7 from J, leaving 15 bases between them. Germline V gene lookup returns CDR1 MNHNY and CDR2 SVGAGI (reference sequence). CDR3 length: 13 amino acids. CDR3 DNA: TGTGCCAGCAGCCGACCCGAGGACAGTGAAGCTTTCTTT. This sequence encodes CASSRPEDSEAFF.